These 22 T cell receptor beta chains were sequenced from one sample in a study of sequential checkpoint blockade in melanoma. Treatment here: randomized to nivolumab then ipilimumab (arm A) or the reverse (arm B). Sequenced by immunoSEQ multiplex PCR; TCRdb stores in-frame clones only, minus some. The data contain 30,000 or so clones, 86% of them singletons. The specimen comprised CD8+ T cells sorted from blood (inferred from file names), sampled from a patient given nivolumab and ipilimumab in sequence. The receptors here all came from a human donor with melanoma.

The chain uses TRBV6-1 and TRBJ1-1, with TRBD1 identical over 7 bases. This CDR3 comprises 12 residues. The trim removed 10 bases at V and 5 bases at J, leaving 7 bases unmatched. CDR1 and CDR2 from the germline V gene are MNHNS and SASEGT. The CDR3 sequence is CATLEQGTEAFF. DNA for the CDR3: TGTGCCACCCTAGAACAGGGGACTGAAGCTTTCTTT.

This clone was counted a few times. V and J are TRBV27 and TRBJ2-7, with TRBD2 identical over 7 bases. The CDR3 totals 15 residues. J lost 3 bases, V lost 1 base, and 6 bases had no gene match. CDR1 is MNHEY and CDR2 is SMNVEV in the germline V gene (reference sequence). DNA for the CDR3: TGTGCCAGCAGTTTATTTACCGGACTAGACTACGAGCAGTACTTC. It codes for CASSLFTGLDYEQYF.

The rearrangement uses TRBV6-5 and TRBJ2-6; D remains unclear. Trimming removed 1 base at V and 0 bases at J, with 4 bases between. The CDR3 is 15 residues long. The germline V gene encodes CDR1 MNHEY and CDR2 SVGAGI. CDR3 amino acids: CASSYYLSGANVLTF. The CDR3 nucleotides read TGTGCCAGCAGTTACTATCTCTCTGGGGCCAACGTCCTGACTTTC.

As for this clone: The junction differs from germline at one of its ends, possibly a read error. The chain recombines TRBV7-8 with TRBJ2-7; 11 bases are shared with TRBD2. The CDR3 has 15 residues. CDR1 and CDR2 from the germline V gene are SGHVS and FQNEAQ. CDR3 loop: CASSQASGGSYEQYF. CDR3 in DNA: TGCGCCAGCAGCCAAGCTAGCGGGGGGTCCTACGAGCAGTACTTC.

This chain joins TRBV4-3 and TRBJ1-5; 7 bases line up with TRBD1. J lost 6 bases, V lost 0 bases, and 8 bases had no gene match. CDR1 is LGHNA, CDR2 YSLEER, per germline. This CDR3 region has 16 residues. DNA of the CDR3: TGCGCCAGCAGCCAAGATCCCGCAGGGGGAGGTCAGCCCCAGCATTTT. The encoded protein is CASSQDPAGGGQPQHF.

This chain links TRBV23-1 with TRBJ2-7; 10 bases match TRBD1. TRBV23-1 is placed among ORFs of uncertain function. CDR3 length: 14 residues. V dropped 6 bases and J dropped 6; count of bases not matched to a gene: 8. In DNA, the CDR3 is TGCGCCAGCAGCCGAACCGGGACAGGGGTCGAGCAGTACTTC. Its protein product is CASSRTGTGVEQYF.

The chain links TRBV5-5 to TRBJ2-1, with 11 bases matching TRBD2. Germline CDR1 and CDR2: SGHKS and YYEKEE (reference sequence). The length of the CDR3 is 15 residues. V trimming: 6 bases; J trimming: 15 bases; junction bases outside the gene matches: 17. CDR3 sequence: CASTLPGTSGREGFF. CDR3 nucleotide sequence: TGTGCCAGCACCCTGCCCGGGACTAGCGGAAGAGAAGGGTTCTTC.

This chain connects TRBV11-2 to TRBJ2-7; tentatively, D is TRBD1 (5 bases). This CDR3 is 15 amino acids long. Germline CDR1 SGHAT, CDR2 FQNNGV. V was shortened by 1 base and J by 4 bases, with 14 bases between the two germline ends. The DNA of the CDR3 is TGTGCCAGCAGCTTAGGAGCAGGGATTTTGTACGAGCAGTACTTC. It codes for CASSLGAGILYEQYF.

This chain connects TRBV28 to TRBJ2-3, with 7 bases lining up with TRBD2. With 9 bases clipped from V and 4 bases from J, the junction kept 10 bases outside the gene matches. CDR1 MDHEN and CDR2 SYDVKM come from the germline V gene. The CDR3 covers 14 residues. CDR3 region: CASRGSGAADTQYF. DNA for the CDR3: TGTGCCAGTCGGGGAAGCGGGGCGGCAGATACGCAGTATTTT.

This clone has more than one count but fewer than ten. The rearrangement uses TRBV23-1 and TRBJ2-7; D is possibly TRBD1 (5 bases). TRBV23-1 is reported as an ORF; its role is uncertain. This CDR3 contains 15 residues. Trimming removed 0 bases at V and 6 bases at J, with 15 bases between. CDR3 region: CASSQSNRLVSEQYF. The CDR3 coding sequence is TGCGCCAGCAGTCAATCGAACAGGTTGGTCTCCGAGCAGTACTTC.

The CDR3 sequence is CASSPPGQEAIEQYF. For the CDR3, the DNA is TGTGCCAGCAGTCCACCTGGACAGGAGGCGATCGAGCAGTACTTC. The rearrangement joins TRBV27 to TRBJ2-7, with 7 bases that match TRBD1. V was pared by 5 bases and J by 6 bases, with 13 bases of the junction left unmatched. The length of the CDR3 is 15 residues. Germline lookup yields CDR1 MNHEY and CDR2 SMNVEV (reference sequence).

CDR3 in DNA: TGTGCCAGCCATAGGACAGTAATGAACACTGAAGCTTTCTTT. It encodes CASHRTVMNTEAFF. This chain joins TRBV7-9 and TRBJ1-1; D perhaps matches TRBD1 (6 bases). The ends were cut back, 8 bases at V and 0 bases at J, with 13 bases in the middle. Per the germline V gene, CDR1 is SEHNR and CDR2 is FQNEAQ (reference sequence). There are 14 residues in the CDR3.

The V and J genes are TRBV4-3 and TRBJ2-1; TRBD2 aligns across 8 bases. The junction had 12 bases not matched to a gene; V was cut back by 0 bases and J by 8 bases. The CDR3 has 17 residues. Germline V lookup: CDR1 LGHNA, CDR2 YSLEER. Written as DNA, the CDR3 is TGCGCCAGCAGCCAAGATCGGGGGGGCGTAATCTTAGATGAGCAGTTCTTC. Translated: CASSQDRGGVILDEQFF.

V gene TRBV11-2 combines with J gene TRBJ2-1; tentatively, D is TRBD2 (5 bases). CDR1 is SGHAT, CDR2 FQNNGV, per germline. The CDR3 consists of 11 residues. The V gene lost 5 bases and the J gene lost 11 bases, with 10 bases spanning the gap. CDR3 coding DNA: TGTGCCAGCAGCCCCCCGGGAAAGCAGTTCTTC. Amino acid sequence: CASSPPGKQFF.

CDR3 DNA: TGTGCCAGCAGCTTAGTTACCGGGACAGGGTCATCCTACGAGCAGTACTTC. It specifies CASSLVTGTGSSYEQYF. The genes are TRBV13 and TRBJ2-7; 9 nucleotides line up with TRBD1. This CDR3 region has 17 residues. The germline CDR1 and CDR2 sequences are PRHDT and FYEKMQ (reference sequence). J lost 1 base, V lost 1 base, and 8 bases had no gene match.

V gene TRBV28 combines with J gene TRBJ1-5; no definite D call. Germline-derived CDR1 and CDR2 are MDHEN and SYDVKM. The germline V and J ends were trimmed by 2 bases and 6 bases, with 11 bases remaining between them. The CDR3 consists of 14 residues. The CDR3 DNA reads TGTGCCAGCAGTTTAAGGTCGAGGGTTCAGCCCCAGCATTTT. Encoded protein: CASSLRSRVQPQHF.

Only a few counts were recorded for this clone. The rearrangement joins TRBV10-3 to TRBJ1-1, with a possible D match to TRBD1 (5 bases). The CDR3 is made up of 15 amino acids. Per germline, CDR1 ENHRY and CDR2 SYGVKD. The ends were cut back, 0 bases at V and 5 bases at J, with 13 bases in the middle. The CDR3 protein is CAISESGKEGTEAFF. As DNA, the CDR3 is TGTGCCATCAGTGAGTCGGGCAAGGAGGGGACTGAAGCTTTCTTT.

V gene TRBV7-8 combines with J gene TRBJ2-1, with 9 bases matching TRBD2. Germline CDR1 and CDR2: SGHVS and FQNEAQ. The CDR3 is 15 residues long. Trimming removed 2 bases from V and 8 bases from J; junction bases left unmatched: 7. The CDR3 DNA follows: TGTGCCAGCAGCTTACTGCGGGGGGGTACCGATGAGCAGTTCTTC. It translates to CASSLLRGGTDEQFF.

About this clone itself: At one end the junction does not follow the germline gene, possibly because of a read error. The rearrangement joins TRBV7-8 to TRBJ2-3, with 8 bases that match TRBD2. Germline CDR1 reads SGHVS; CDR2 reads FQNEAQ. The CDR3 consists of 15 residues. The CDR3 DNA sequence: TGTGCCAGCAGCCTAGCAGCGGGGGAGACAGATACGCAGTATTTT. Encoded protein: CASSLAAGETDTQYF.

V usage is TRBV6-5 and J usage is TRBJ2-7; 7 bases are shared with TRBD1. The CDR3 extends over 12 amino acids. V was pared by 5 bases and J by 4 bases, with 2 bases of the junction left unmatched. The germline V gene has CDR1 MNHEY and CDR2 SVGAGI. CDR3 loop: CASSKQGYEQYF. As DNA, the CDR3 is TGTGCCAGCAGTAAACAGGGGTACGAGCAGTACTTC.

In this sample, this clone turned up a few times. CDR3 region: CASSQGSGAINYGYTF. The CDR3 region has the DNA TGTGCCAGCAGCCAAGGGTCAGGGGCGATTAACTATGGCTACACCTTC. The rearrangement joins TRBV14 to TRBJ1-2; D is perhaps TRBD1 (6 bases). V lost 1 base and J 1 base, leaving 13 bases between the germline ends. Germline V gene lookup returns CDR1 SGHDN and CDR2 FVKESK. The CDR3 consists of 16 residues.

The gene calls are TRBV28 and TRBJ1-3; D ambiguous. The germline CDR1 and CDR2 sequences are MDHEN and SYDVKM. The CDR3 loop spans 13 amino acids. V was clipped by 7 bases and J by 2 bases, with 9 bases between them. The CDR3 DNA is TGTGCCAGCACGACCCGGGCTGGAAACACCATATATTTT. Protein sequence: CASTTRAGNTIYF. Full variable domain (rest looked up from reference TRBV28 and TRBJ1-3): DVKVTQSSRYLVKRTGEKVFLECVQDMDHENMFWYRQDPGLGLRLIYFSYDVKMKEKGDIPEGYSVSREKKERFSLILESASTNQTSMYLCASTTRAGNTIYFGEGSWLTVV.